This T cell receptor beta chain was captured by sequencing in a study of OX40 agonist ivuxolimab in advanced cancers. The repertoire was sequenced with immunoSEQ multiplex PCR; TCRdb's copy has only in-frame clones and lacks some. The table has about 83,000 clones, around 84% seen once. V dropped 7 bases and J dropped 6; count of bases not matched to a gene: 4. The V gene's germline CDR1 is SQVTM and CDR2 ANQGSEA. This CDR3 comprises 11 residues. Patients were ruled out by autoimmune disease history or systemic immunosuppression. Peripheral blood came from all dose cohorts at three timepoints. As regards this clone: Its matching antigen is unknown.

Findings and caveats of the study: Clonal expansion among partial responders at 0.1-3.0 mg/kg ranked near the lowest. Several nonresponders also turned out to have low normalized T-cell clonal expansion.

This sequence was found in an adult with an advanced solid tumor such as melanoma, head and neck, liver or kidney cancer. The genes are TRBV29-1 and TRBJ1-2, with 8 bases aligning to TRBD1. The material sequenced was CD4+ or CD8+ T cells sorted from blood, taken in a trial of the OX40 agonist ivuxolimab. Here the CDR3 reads CSALTGDGYTF. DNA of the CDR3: TGCAGCGCTTTGACAGGGGATGGCTACACCTTC. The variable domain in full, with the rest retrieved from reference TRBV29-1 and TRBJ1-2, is SAVISQKPSRDICQRGTSLTIQCQVDSQVTMMFWYRQQPGQSLTLIATANQGSEATYESGFVIDKFPISRPNLTFSTLTVSNMSPEDSSIYLCSALTGDGYTFGSGTRLTVV.